This entry features one TCR beta chain sequence. This record comes from a study of shared T cell receptors in the human thymus. The CDR3 runs to 15 residues. The V gene's germline CDR1 is SEHNR and CDR2 FQNEAQ (reference sequence). Germline trimming cut 5 bases from V and 3 bases from J; bases unmatched to any gene: 6. The assay was immunoSEQ multiplex PCR, and TCRdb's table has in-frame clones only and misses some. Of about 660,000 clones listed, roughly 90% are singletons. The same sample was also studied in work on human thymus T cells.

The source is a boy younger than two with a congenital heart defect. The chain is built from TRBV7-9 and TRBJ1-2, with 10 bases fitting TRBD1. Material for sequencing was thymocytes. CDR3 sequence: CASSPDRGEDYGYTF. The CDR3 DNA reads as TGTGCCAGCAGCCCGGACAGGGGGGAAGACTATGGCTACACCTTC.